This T cell receptor beta chain was observed in a study of human T cells and chemical hapten exposure. TCRdb re-analysed the RACE reads in MiXCR, keeping a single row per CDR3 protein. Of 100,000 to 150,000 distinct CDR3 sequences in the sample, 9% to 10% were seen once. Time point denoted: healthy volunteer bleed at 2 weeks. RNA extraction used unfractionated whole blood as the source of total RNA. The germline gives CDR1 SGHTA, CDR2 FQGNSA. This CDR3 spans 16 amino acids. V was cut by 3 bases and J by 0 bases, with 14 bases left in between. This clonotype was picked up a small number of times. The receptor was derived from a male donor in good health. Some clones in this sample may be carry-over from other donors' samples. The sample was whole blood. The gene calls are TRBV7-2 and TRBJ1-1; D is unclear. CDR3 residues: CASSFIGRLMNTEAFF. The CDR3 DNA sequence: TGTGCCAGCAGCTTTATCGGGAGGCTAATGAACACTGAAGCTTTCTTT. Full variable domain (remainder filled in from reference TRBV7-2 and TRBJ1-1): GAGVSQSPSNKVTEKGKDVELRCDPISGHTALYWYRQSLGQGLEFLIYFQGNSAPDKSGLPSDRFSAERTGGSVSTLTIQRTQQEDSAVYLCASSFIGRLMNTEAFFGQGTRLTVV.